What follows describes a single T cell receptor beta chain. Its antigen target is currently unknown. No base quality information exists; no much larger clone differs at one position. Using the deep immunoSEQ assay, multiplex PCR amplified TCR CDR3 regions from genomic DNA. Extracted genomic DNA from each cell subset was distributed evenly across all wells of several immunoSEQ 96-well plates, and each plate was treated as a replicate. For unsorted PBMC, each replicate PCR was loaded with roughly 330 ng genomic DNA, equivalent to around 30,000 T cell genomes. Genomic DNA from unsorted PBMC was sequenced over ten immunoSEQ deep assay plates. The purified libraries were quantified using a Qubit 3.0 fluorometer, sized with a Bioanalyzer 2100, and then quantified again using the KAPA Library Quantification kit. A separate single-read 150-cycle Illumina NextSeq 550 flow cell was used to sequence each immunoSEQ 96-well plate. In the paper's pipeline: Because the immunoSEQ output included only junctional sequences and no quality scores, the filtering could not be the same as the filtering used for full-length reads. Sequences were annotated with PyIR, a Python wrapper for IgBLAST v1.9, and V/J genes and CDR3 were assigned using IMGT germline references. Reads were filtered out if the reads had weak V/J assignments (E-value above 1e-6), no CDR3, stop codons, out-of-frame junctions, or ambiguous translated residues. V3J clonotypes were defined as sequences sharing the same inferred V gene, J gene, and CDR3 amino acid sequence. The percentage overlap between two repertoires was calculated by dividing the number of shared unique clonotypes by the size of the smaller repertoire. Richness of each repertoire was evaluated using RTK rarefaction, the Chao1 estimator, and Recon v2.1 estimates of unobserved clonotypes. Imported from immuneACCESS, the table was reduced by TCRdb to in-frame sequences with V and J called. These copies leave out some clones; in studies compared against another copy, an unresolved V gene accounts for under half, and the cause of the remainder is not known. V, J and clone size reflect that table, while D and trimming were determined from the DNA. The sample table holds nearly 500,000 clones, of which 60% to 85% were seen once. The ten largest clonotypes hold about an eighth of the sample.

CDR3 length: 16 amino acids, cysteine to phenylalanine. Only CDR3 DNA is held: 48 bases, read in frame from base 1. Trimming leaves V shorter by 6 bases and J shorter by 4 bases, with the junction holding 12 bases beyond the gene matches. The germline V gene encodes CDR1 LNHDA and CDR2 SQIVND (reference sequence). Healthy HIV-negative adults with no recently reported acute infections or vaccinations were included as donors. Every donor was a Caucasian adult residing in Nashville, Tennessee, USA. For unsorted samples, tens of millions of PBMCs were counted and genomic DNA was extracted with the QIAamp DNA Blood Mini kit. Blood was collected by leukapheresis, and PBMCs were isolated by Ficoll-Histopaque density gradient centrifugation and then cryopreserved in liquid nitrogen vapor phase. These data originate in a study of shared clonotypes between healthy human individuals (dated by TCRdb to about 2020). For context, the study as a whole: The cohort comprised a couple of women and a few men aged 18 to 49 years. The study deeply sequenced blood TCR repertoires of five healthy adults to estimate repertoire size and the extent of clonotype sharing between individuals. Different laboratories and diverse techniques were used to prepare libraries and sequence TCR repertoires, to increase sequencing depth and limit assay-specific biases. Leukapheresis yielded between about 0.94 and 9.5 billion PBMCs per donor. Overall study outcomes, separate from this receptor: Sampling was restricted to blood, and TCR repertoires in tissues likely differ from the TCR repertoires found in blood. Pairwise subsampling led to the expectation that sequencing depth would affect the degree of clonotype sharing among donors. Because the study included only a small number of donors, the genetic and exposure-history diversity represented was limited.

The TCR sequence derives from a woman aged 35 to 49 in good health. Some clones in this sample may be carry-over from other donors' samples. The chain couples TRBV19 to TRBJ2-7; 10 central bases correspond to TRBD2. The specimen sequenced was PBMCs. The DNA reads as follows: TGTGCCAGTAGGGCTAGCGGGAGTAAGGCGGGGTACGAGCAGTACTTC. Its coded protein is CASRASGSKAGYEQYF.